This entry concerns a single T cell receptor beta chain. In the original workflow: From reference gene primer amplification, estimates of nucleated cell counts were derived. TCRdb's copy holds only in-frame clones and misses some; the assay was immunoSEQ multiplex PCR. That table gives V, J and clone size, and the DNA gave D and trimming. The sample has around 150,000 clones; 60% to 85% are singletons. These data come from a study of blood T cell repertoires in COVID-19. Across the whole study: Some COVID-19 samples were acute and others convalescent; all came from the United States, Italy and Spain. T cells, B-cell-depleted T cells, or PBMCs provided the cDNA or gDNA that served as material.

V shed 5 bases and J 1 base; nucleotides not matched to a gene: 8. Germline V gene sequence: CDR1 SEHNR, CDR2 FQNEAQ (reference sequence). This CDR3 region has 16 residues. The source is a woman older than 75 with active or convalescent COVID-19. This chain links TRBV7-9 with TRBJ2-1, with TRBD1 matching over 7 bases. Source material: peripheral blood. The CDR3 sequence is CASSTYRGESYNEQFF. The DNA for the CDR3 is TGTGCCAGCAGCACTTACAGGGGCGAATCCTACAATGAGCAGTTCTTC.